This TCR beta chain was observed in a study of OX40 agonist ivuxolimab in advanced cancers. Study in general: Cancers in dose escalation were hepatocellular, melanoma, renal cell and head and neck. Subjects had a mean age of around 60 years, with a range of about 23 to 79; just over 80% were male.

Assay used: immunoSEQ multiplex PCR; TCRdb lists only in-frame clones, some missing. The sample contains some 80,000 clones, 90% to 95% of which appear only once. Blood samples were obtained at baseline, cycle 4 day 1, and cycle 7 day 1. The germline V and J ends were trimmed by 1 base and 2 bases, with 11 bases remaining between them. CDR3 size: 15 residues. The germline V gene has CDR1 SGHAT and CDR2 FQDESV (reference sequence). The starting material was CD4+ or CD8+ T cells sorted from blood, obtained in a trial of the OX40 agonist ivuxolimab. This clonotype was sampled from an adult with an advanced solid tumor such as melanoma, head and neck, liver or kidney cancer. The chain has TRBV11-1 and TRBJ2-5; D ambiguous. The CDR3 region is CASSLGIGQQETQYF. The CDR3 DNA reads as TGTGCCAGCAGCTTAGGGATCGGCCAGCAAGAGACCCAGTACTTC.